This T cell receptor (beta chain) was observed in a study of cytomegalovirus exposure and HLA in healthy donors. Study-level background: It was reported in a later analysis that the 120 validation repertoires used the same platform as the approximately 620 first-cohort repertoires.

The CDR3 runs 14 residues. Trimming took off 1 base at V and 6 bases at J, with 13 bases between the two ends. Germline CDR1 reads MNHEY; CDR2 reads SMNVEV (reference sequence). TCRdb's copy holds only in-frame clones and misses some; the assay was immunoSEQ multiplex PCR. The sample comprises 90,000 to 150,000 clones, 85% to 90% of which are singletons, and just under 6.5% rests with the top ten. This clonotype was obtained from a woman aged 18-29 years in good health and CMV-seropositive. V usage is TRBV27 and J usage is TRBJ2-7; D perhaps matches TRBD1 (6 bases). The sample was PBMCs. CDR3 nucleotides: TGTGCCAGCAGTTTATTTACAGGGACAACCGAGCAGTACTTC. Its protein is CASSLFTGTTEQYF.